This T cell receptor beta chain originates from a study of identical twins. Carrying unique molecular identifiers, the cDNA also gained a universal primer site through template switching. MiXCR, run by TCRdb on the 5' RACE reads, gives a single entry per CDR3 protein. The data contain approximately 1.8 million distinct CDR3 sequences, about 32% of them singletons. Study-wide findings and caveats: There is a chance that invariant MAIT and iNKT cells partially muddied zero-insertion analyses. Beta clonotypes that were abundant in cord blood contained fewer insertions, a pattern absent from memory repertoires.

The V end was cut by 5 bases, the J end by 14 bases, with 15 bases between. Germline-derived CDR1 and CDR2 are MNHEY and SVGAGI. This CDR3 is built from 12 residues. This clonotype was observed a handful of times. What it binds is not known. Sequenced input: cord blood. The chain employs TRBV6-5 and TRBJ1-4; tentatively, D is TRBD1 (5 bases). This TCR derives from a newborn girl in good health. The CDR3 coding sequence is TGTGCCAGCAGTCCCCAGGGCAGCCGGCTGTTTTTT. It is translated as CASSPQGSRLFF.